A single sample gave rise to the 5 T cell receptor beta chains below, sequenced in a study of blood T cell repertoires in COVID-19. Measured with immunoSEQ multiplex PCR; TCRdb has only the in-frame clones, and not every one. The data contain a few hundred thousand clones, 86% of them singletons. Sample: PBMCs or T cells enriched from blood (not recorded which). These TCRs come from a woman in her forties or fifties in a cohort exposed to, infected with or recovered from COVID-19 (not recorded which).

The chain links TRBV11-2 to TRBJ2-3; D possibly corresponds to TRBD2 (6 bases). The CDR3 length is 15 residues. V shed 1 base and J shed 1 base, with 9 bases lying between them. Germline V gene sequence: CDR1 SGHAT, CDR2 FQNNGV. CDR3 nucleotides: TGTGCCAGCAGCTTAGCGGGGGTGGGCACAGATACGCAGTATTTT. Amino acid sequence: CASSLAGVGTDTQYF.

The chain is built from TRBV15 and TRBJ2-1; 7 nucleotides match TRBD1. V shed 5 bases and J 6 bases; nucleotides not matched to a gene: 10. Germline V gene lookup returns CDR1 LNHNV and CDR2 YYDKDF (reference sequence). The CDR3 has 15 residues. CDR3 region: CATSSDRVWLNEQFF. The CDR3, as DNA: TGTGCCACCAGCTCCGACAGGGTATGGCTCAATGAGCAGTTCTTC.

A remark on this clone: A read error may produce the germline difference seen at one junction end. This chain connects TRBV4-3 to TRBJ1-2; the match to TRBD1 covers 7 bases. The CDR3 spans 15 residues. Germline loops: CDR1 LGHNA, CDR2 YSLEER. CDR3 coding DNA: TGCGCCAGCAACCAAGATCTGAAGGGGGCGAGCGGCTACACCTTC. Its protein is CASNQDLKGASGYTF.

The CDR3 loop is CASSDFLDSLYQPQHF. CDR3 DNA: TGTGCCAGCAGTGATTTCTTGGACAGCCTCTATCAGCCCCAGCATTTT. The chain uses TRBV2 and TRBJ1-5; D possibly corresponds to TRBD1 (6 bases). Germline values: CDR1 SNHLY, CDR2 FYNNEI. The CDR3 is made up of 16 amino acids. The V gene lost 3 bases and the J gene lost 5 bases, with 17 bases spanning the gap.

CDR3 sequence reads: CARSLVCGTAGELFF. In nucleotides, the CDR3 is TGTGCCAGAAGCTTGGTGTGCGGGACAGCCGGGGAGCTGTTTTTT. The chain links TRBV5-3 to TRBJ2-2; TRBD1 is a possible D gene (7 bases). Being an ORF, TRBV5-3 has a function that is uncertain. The CDR3 spans 15 residues. Trimming stripped 0 bases from V and 6 bases from J, with 12 bases between.